Each of the 27 T cell receptor beta chains below was sequenced from the same sample in a study of T-cell memory formation after mild COVID-19. TCRdb redid the calling of the 5' RACE reads with MiXCR, one entry per CDR3 protein. The profile shows roughly 14,000 distinct CDR3 sequences, 20% to 25% of them singletons. The specimen sequenced was PBMCs or a T cell subset sorted from them (not recorded which). The receptors were sampled from a man younger than 35 who had mild COVID-19 (a few samples of this study predate the infection). Cell type and time point are not known.

This clonotype was observed at least ten times. The chain has TRBV23-1 and TRBJ1-5; D is undetermined. TRBV23-1 is noted as an ORF with a role that remains uncertain. The CDR3 is 9 residues long. V lost 10 bases, J lost 10 bases, and 8 bases lay in between. CDR3 region: CATEGPQHF. The CDR3 DNA sequence: TGCGCCACCGAGGGACCCCAGCATTTT.

CDR3 residues: CASSVGGLAGAAYEQYF. CDR3 nucleotides: TGTGCCAGCAGCGTCGGCGGACTAGCGGGGGCCGCCTACGAGCAGTACTTC. V usage is TRBV9 and J usage is TRBJ2-7, with 13 bases matching TRBD2. Looked up from germline, CDR1 is SGDLS and CDR2 is YYNGEE. Unmatched junction bases numbered 7, after V lost 2 bases and J lost 2 bases. This CDR3 spans 17 amino acids. Drawing the rest from reference TRBV9 and TRBJ2-7, the complete variable domain is DSGVTQTPKHLITATGQRVTLRCSPRSGDLSVYWYQQSLDQGLQFLIQYYNGEERAKGNILERFSAQQFPDLHSELNLSSLELGDSALYFCASSVGGLAGAAYEQYFGPGTRLTVT.

In this sample, this clonotype turned up many times. The V call is TRBV5-1, the J call TRBJ1-4; D not resolved. This CDR3 has 14 residues. The V and J ends lost 4 bases and 6 bases respectively, with 13 bases between them. Per germline, CDR1 SGHRS and CDR2 YFSETQ. DNA for the CDR3: TGCGCCAGCAGCACGAGATATGAGGATGAAAAACTGTTTTTT. Its translation: CASSTRYEDEKLFF. Based on the CDR3 plus reference TRBV5-1 and TRBJ1-4, the full variable domain is KAGVTQTPRYLIKTRGQQVTLSCSPISGHRSVSWYQQTPGQGLQFLFEYFSETQRNKGNFPGRFSGRQFSNSRSEMNVSTLELGDSALYLCASSTRYEDEKLFFGSGTQLSVL.

The sample holds many counts of this clonotype. This chain joins TRBV7-2 and TRBJ2-7; D gene uncertain. Trimming removed 2 bases from V and 2 bases from J, with 13 bases in between. Germline V gives CDR1 SGHTA, CDR2 FQGNSA. The CDR3 length is 15 residues. CDR3 sequence reads: CASSLSRSETYEQYF. In DNA form, the CDR3 reads TGTGCCAGCAGCTTAAGCCGCTCCGAGACCTACGAGCAGTACTTC.

This clonotype was picked up many times. The chain couples TRBV20-1 to TRBJ2-3; 15 bases map to TRBD2. This CDR3 has 17 amino acids. Germline V gene lookup returns CDR1 DFQATT and CDR2 SNEGSKA (reference sequence). Trimming removed 2 bases from V and 3 bases from J; junction bases left unmatched: 6. CDR3 in amino acids: CSARTGTSGGRTDTQYF. CDR3 DNA sequence: TGCAGTGCTAGAACCGGGACTAGCGGGGGGAGGACAGATACGCAGTATTTT.

This clonotype was seen ten or more times. The gene calls are TRBV4-1 and TRBJ1-1; 7 nucleotides align to TRBD1. Germline assignment: CDR1 MGHRA and CDR2 YSYEKL. This CDR3 region has 19 residues. With 4 bases clipped from V and 1 base from J, the junction kept 18 bases outside the gene matches. CDR3 in DNA: TGCGCCAGCAGCCCCGCTTTCGGGACAGCTTCAAGGCCGAACACTGAAGCTTTCTTT. Translation gives CASSPAFGTASRPNTEAFF.

The chain joins TRBV19 to TRBJ1-5; D gene uncertain. This CDR3 spans 13 amino acids. Germline CDR1 is LNHDA and CDR2 is SQIVND (reference sequence). The V and J ends lost 3 bases and 9 bases respectively, with 12 bases between them. The DNA of the CDR3 is TGTGCCAGTAGTATTTGGCGGGCGGGGCCCCAGCATTTT. It translates to CASSIWRAGPQHF. Drawing the rest from reference TRBV19 and TRBJ1-5, the complete variable domain is DGGITQSPKYLFRKEGQNVTLSCEQNLNHDAMYWYRQDPGQGLRLIYYSQIVNDFQKGDIAEGYSVSREKKESFPLTVTSAQKNPTAFYLCASSIWRAGPQHFGDGTRLSIL.

This clonotype was counted many times. The J gene is TRBJ2-3, the V gene TRBV7-2; TRBD2 matches at 7 bases. This CDR3 comprises 16 residues. J gave up 9 bases and V 1 base, and 13 bases lay outside the gene matches. Germline V CDR1 and CDR2: SGHTA, FQGNSA. The CDR3 region is CASSLETGGWGRTQYF. In DNA, the CDR3 is TGTGCCAGCAGCTTAGAAACGGGGGGATGGGGTAGAACGCAGTATTTT.

The chain is built from TRBV7-2 and TRBJ1-1; D is ambiguous. Trimming left V 4 bases short and J 10 bases short, with 7 bases between. This CDR3 region has 10 residues. From germline, CDR1 is SGHTA and CDR2 FQGNSA. CDR3 nucleotide sequence: TGTGCCAGCAGCTCCGACGGAGCTTTCTTT. Residues: CASSSDGAFF.

This clonotype was detected ten times or more. The chain has TRBV12-3 or TRBV12-4 and TRBJ1-1; TRBD1 agrees at 9 bases. V lost 5 bases and J lost 8; bases outside the gene matches: 15. The CDR3 contains 16 residues. CDR3 loop: CASSLPTGGSKGEAFF. The DNA for the CDR3 is TGTGCCAGCAGTCTACCTACAGGGGGCTCCAAGGGGGAAGCTTTCTTT.

This clonotype showed up many times. The rearrangement uses TRBV4-1 and TRBJ2-3; possible D gene TRBD2, 7 bases. V was cut by 0 bases and J by 3 bases, with 25 bases left in between. CDR1 is MGHRA, CDR2 YSYEKL, per germline. The CDR3 spans 20 residues. CDR3 sequence: CASSQEGWRGPGALTDTQYF. The CDR3 DNA reads TGCGCCAGCAGCCAAGAAGGGTGGCGGGGGCCGGGGGCCCTAACAGATACGCAGTATTTT.

This clonotype was recorded at least ten times. The V gene is TRBV4-1, the J gene TRBJ2-7; possibly TRBD2 for D (6 bases). The CDR3 is 14 amino acids. Trimming cost V 5 bases and J 3 bases, with 14 bases left between them. Germline loops: CDR1 MGHRA, CDR2 YSYEKL. This CDR3 is CASSWRADNYEQYV. CDR3 DNA: TGCGCCAGCAGCTGGAGGGCAGACAACTACGAGCAGTACGTC.

This rearrangement joins TRBV10-3 to TRBJ2-1; tentative D call: TRBD1 (5 bases). This CDR3 spans 13 amino acids. Trimming removed 8 bases at V and 2 bases at J, with 10 bases between. The germline V gene has CDR1 ENHRY and CDR2 SYGVKD. CDR3 DNA: TGTGCCATCGGTCCAGGGACCTACAATGAGCAGTTCTTC. This encodes CAIGPGTYNEQFF.

In its sample, this clonotype was seen many times. The chain links TRBV20-1 to TRBJ2-3; TRBD2 aligns across 7 bases. The CDR3 extends over 15 amino acids. V shed 4 bases and J 6 bases; nucleotides not matched to a gene: 13. CDR1 is DFQATT and CDR2 is SNEGSKA in the germline V gene (reference sequence). The CDR3 coding sequence is TGCAGTGCTAAAAACCGGGACTACCTCTTGGATACGCAGTATTTT. Its translation is CSAKNRDYLLDTQYF.

This clonotype was detected many times. This chain uses TRBV12-3 or TRBV12-4 with TRBJ2-5; no firm D call. V lost 6 bases, J lost 3 bases, and 5 bases lay in between. CDR3 length: 11 amino acids. The CDR3 region is CASSPEETQYF. As DNA, the CDR3 is TGTGCCAGCAGCCCAGAAGAGACCCAGTACTTC.

This chain joins TRBV5-1 and TRBJ2-1; TRBD1 matches at 10 bases. Trimming removed 4 bases from V and 6 bases from J; junction bases left unmatched: 10. Per the germline V gene, CDR1 is SGHRS and CDR2 is YFSETQ. This CDR3 spans 16 amino acids. DNA for the CDR3: TGCGCCAGCAGCCCTCCAGGGACAGGGGTTCGCAATGAGCAGTTCTTC. It translates to CASSPPGTGVRNEQFF. Combining the CDR3 with reference TRBV5-1 and TRBJ2-1 gives the whole variable domain KAGVTQTPRYLIKTRGQQVTLSCSPISGHRSVSWYQQTPGQGLQFLFEYFSETQRNKGNFPGRFSGRQFSNSRSEMNVSTLELGDSALYLCASSPPGTGVRNEQFFGPGTRLTVL.

V gene TRBV6-2 or TRBV6-3 combines with J gene TRBJ2-1; no firm D call. Trimming cost V 2 bases and J 0 bases, with 5 bases left between them. This CDR3 is built from 14 residues. Germline V gene lookup returns CDR1 MNHEY and CDR2 SVGEGT. In DNA form, the CDR3 reads TGTGCCAGCAGTTACGCAGGCTCCTACAATGAGCAGTTCTTC. Protein product: CASSYAGSYNEQFF.

This clonotype was counted many times. This sequence joins TRBV6-5 and TRBJ1-6, with 9 bases aligning to TRBD1. The CDR3 length is 16 residues. V lost 0 bases, J lost 7 bases, and 4 bases stayed unmatched. In germline, CDR1 is MNHEY, CDR2 SVGAGI. CDR3 DNA: TGTGCCAGCAGTTACTCACTCGGGACAGGGAATTCACCCCTCCACTTT. Its translation is CASSYSLGTGNSPLHF.

This clonotype was recorded a few times. The rearrangement joins TRBV28 to TRBJ1-5, with D uncertain. This CDR3 has 13 amino acids. V was cut by 2 bases and J by 7 bases, with 9 bases left in between. Germline V lookup: CDR1 MDHEN, CDR2 SYDVKM. The CDR3 DNA sequence: TGTGCCAGCAGTTTAGGAGGTCCCCAGCCCCAGCATTTT. This encodes CASSLGGPQPQHF.

The chain uses TRBV6-6 and TRBJ2-1; the D call may be TRBD1 or TRBD2 (5 bases each). The assigned J gene may be wrong: the sequence end matches TRBJ2-7 better. Germline V lookup: CDR1 MNHNY, CDR2 SVGAGI (reference sequence). The CDR3 is 11 residues long. CDR3 DNA: TGTGCCAGCATGGGGGCCTACGAGCAGTACTTC. Its protein is CASMGAYEQYF.

This chain connects TRBV15 to TRBJ2-7; D gene uncertain. The CDR3 totals 15 residues. V was shortened by 0 bases and J by 2 bases, with 11 bases between the two germline ends. Looked up from germline, CDR1 is LNHNV and CDR2 is YYDKDF (reference sequence). The CDR3 is CATSRDSAGAYEQYF. CDR3 nucleotides: TGTGCCACCAGCAGAGATTCGGCAGGTGCCTACGAGCAGTACTTC.

The chain has TRBV7-3 and TRBJ1-4, with D uncertain. CDR3 size: 9 residues. Germline CDR1 and CDR2: SGHTA and FQGTGA. V lost 5 bases to trimming and J lost 16 bases, with 8 bases between them. The CDR3 DNA sequence: TGTGCCAGCAGCCCTAACTGGTTTTTT. Translation gives CASSPNWFF. The variable domain in full, with the rest retrieved from reference TRBV7-3 and TRBJ1-4, is GAGVSQTPSNKVTEKGKYVELRCDPISGHTALYWYRQSLGQGPEFLIYFQGTGAADDSGLPNDRFFAVRPEGSVSTLKIQRTERGDSAVYLCASSPNWFFGSGTQLSVL.

The V gene is TRBV18, the J gene TRBJ1-6; D remains ambiguous. The V end was cut by 3 bases, the J end by 10 bases, with 10 bases between. The CDR3 runs 13 residues. Germline V lookup: CDR1 KGHSH, CDR2 LQKENI. DNA of the CDR3: TGTGCCAGCTCACCGAGGGATCAATCACCCCTCCACTTT. It translates to CASSPRDQSPLHF.

This clonotype was recorded at least ten times. This sequence joins TRBV4-1 and TRBJ2-4; TRBD2 is a possible D gene (5 bases). Trimming shortened V by 6 bases and J by 0 bases, and 21 bases separated the two germline ends. Germline V gives CDR1 MGHRA, CDR2 YSYEKL. The CDR3 contains 18 residues. CDR3 region: CASRKLTTPIVAKNIQYF. CDR3 coding DNA: TGCGCCAGCAGGAAACTGACTACCCCTATCGTAGCCAAAAACATTCAGTACTTC.

The V call is TRBV24-1, the J call TRBJ2-3; 12 positions agree with TRBD2. Germline CDR1 reads KGHDR; CDR2 reads SFDVKD. CDR3 length: 17 residues. V was clipped by 3 bases and J by 4 bases; unmatched bases: 7. The CDR3 coding sequence is TGTGCCACCAGTGATCCGTTGGGACTAGCGGGCGCAGATACGCAGTATTTT. Residues: CATSDPLGLAGADTQYF.

Within the sample, this clonotype is large (0.1 to 1%). This chain uses TRBV7-2 with TRBJ2-3, with no clear D. Germline CDR1 and CDR2: SGHTA and FQGNSA. V lost 4 bases, J lost 1 base, and 12 bases lay in between. The CDR3 is 15 amino acids. The CDR3 DNA reads TGTGCCAGCAGCTCCGATAGCATGGGCACAGATACGCAGTATTTT. It encodes CASSSDSMGTDTQYF. The whole variable domain, filled in from reference TRBV7-2 and TRBJ2-3, reads GAGVSQSPSNKVTEKGKDVELRCDPISGHTALYWYRQSLGQGLEFLIYFQGNSAPDKSGLPSDRFSAERTGGSVSTLTIQRTQQEDSAVYLCASSSDSMGTDTQYFGPGTRLTVL.

At least ten counts were recorded for this clonotype. The chain combines TRBV27 with TRBJ1-5, with TRBD1 matching over 9 bases. V trimming: 3 bases; J trimming: 0 bases; junction bases outside the gene matches: 3. The CDR3 sequence is 16 residues long. CDR1 and CDR2 from the germline V gene are MNHEY and SMNVEV (reference sequence). The CDR3 sequence is CASSLGTGLSNQPQHF. The CDR3 DNA is TGTGCCAGCAGTTTGGGGACAGGGCTTAGCAATCAGCCCCAGCATTTT.